The 18 T cell receptor beta chains presented below share a single source sample, sequenced in a study of identical twins. MiXCR, applied by TCRdb to the 5' RACE reads, yields one record per CDR3 protein. The table has around 670,000 distinct CDR3 sequences, 5.5% to 6.5% seen once. Sequencing was carried out using naive T cells sorted from blood. The receptors come from a man aged 18 to 29 in good health.

In its sample, this clonotype was seen many times. This sequence joins TRBV28 and TRBJ2-5, with 7 bases matching TRBD1. CDR3 size: 15 residues. The V segment lost 6 bases and the J segment 0 bases; nucleotides outside the gene matches: 7. Per germline, CDR1 MDHEN and CDR2 SYDVKM. The CDR3 nucleotides are TGTGCCAGCAGAAGGGGGCGAGGGTACCAAGAGACCCAGTACTTC. Its protein is CASRRGRGYQETQYF.

This chain uses TRBV20-1 with TRBJ1-5; D is perhaps TRBD1 (5 bases). The CDR3 length is 16 residues. Germline CDR1 reads DFQATT; CDR2 reads SNEGSKA (reference sequence). V gave up 3 bases and J gave up 6 bases, with 21 bases separating them. This CDR3 reads CSARGERQQLLQPQHF. CDR3 coding DNA: TGCAGTGCTAGGGGGGAACGACAACAACTCCTTCAGCCCCAGCATTTT.

This clonotype has a count of ten or more. The chain joins TRBV12-3 or TRBV12-4 to TRBJ2-7; D is ambiguous. CDR3 length: 13 amino acids. Between the trimmed V and J ends, which lost 0 bases and 6 bases, there was a span of 9 bases. This CDR3 reads CASSLAGQSEQYV. CDR3 bases: TGTGCCAGCAGTTTAGCTGGCCAAAGCGAGCAGTACGTC.

V is TRBV7-8 and J is TRBJ2-6; TRBD1 matches 8 bases. V gave up 3 bases and J gave up 1 base; unmatched junction bases: 5. The CDR3 totals 17 residues. Germline assignment: CDR1 SGHVS and CDR2 FQNEAQ. For the CDR3, the DNA is TGTGCCAGCAGCTTCGGACAGGGAATGTCTGGGGCCAACGTCCTGACTTTC. It codes for CASSFGQGMSGANVLTF.

CDR3 sequence: CATRPGLAFTETQYF. The CDR3, as DNA: TGTGCCACCCGTCCGGGACTAGCGTTCACAGAGACCCAGTACTTC. The rearrangement links TRBV10-3 to TRBJ2-5, with TRBD2 matching over 10 bases. Germline trimming cut 10 bases from V and 4 bases from J; bases unmatched to any gene: 12. The germline gives CDR1 ENHRY, CDR2 SYGVKD. This CDR3 is 15 amino acids long.

This clonotype was picked up many times. This chain uses TRBV12-3 or TRBV12-4 with TRBJ2-2; D possibly corresponds to TRBD2 (6 bases). The length of the CDR3 is 16 residues. V was pared by 10 bases and J by 0 bases, with 18 bases between. Here the CDR3 DNA reads TGTGCCACCCAACGTGGACTATCGGCGAACACCGGGGAGCTGTTTTTT. It codes for CATQRGLSANTGELFF.

This clonotype showed up many times. This chain uses TRBV12-3 or TRBV12-4 with TRBJ2-1; TRBD1 agrees at 7 bases. V was clipped by 5 bases and J by 5 bases; unmatched bases: 6. This CDR3 comprises 14 residues. Here the CDR3 DNA reads TGTGCCAGCAGTCAAGAACAGGGGCACAATGAGCAGTTCTTC. Its translation is CASSQEQGHNEQFF.

This clonotype turned up a few times. This chain connects TRBV6-5 to TRBJ2-7; 7 nucleotides agree with TRBD1. After removal of 2 bases from V and 2 bases from J, the junction contained 3 bases not matched to a gene. The CDR3 loop spans 14 amino acids. Germline CDR1 reads MNHEY; CDR2 reads SVGAGI. CDR3: CASSYRDSPYEQYF. The CDR3 DNA sequence: TGTGCCAGCAGTTACCGGGACAGCCCCTACGAGCAGTACTTC.

This clonotype was detected many times. The V gene is TRBV7-9, the J gene TRBJ2-2; TRBD2 aligns across 13 bases. Germline assignment: CDR1 SEHNR and CDR2 FQNEAQ (reference sequence). V was pared by 5 bases and J by 6 bases, with 6 bases of the junction left unmatched. The length of the CDR3 is 16 residues. The CDR3 spells CASSPRTSGSSGELFF. As DNA, the CDR3 is TGTGCCAGCAGCCCAAGGACTAGCGGGAGCTCCGGGGAGCTGTTTTTT. Supplemented by reference TRBV7-9 and TRBJ2-2, the full variable domain reads DTGVSQNPRHKITKRGQNVTFRCDPISEHNRLYWYRQTLGQGPEFLTYFQNEAQLEKSRLLSDRFSAERPKGSFSTLEIQRTEQGDSAMYLCASSPRTSGSSGELFFGEGSRLTVL.

This clonotype was seen repeatedly, ten times or more. The rearrangement uses TRBV28 and TRBJ2-1; D could derive from TRBD1 or TRBD2 (5 bases each). The CDR3 contains 16 residues. Deletions cut 5 bases from V and 3 bases from J, with 17 bases between. Germline loops: CDR1 MDHEN, CDR2 SYDVKM. The CDR3 bases are TGTGCCAGCAGTCCCTCCCGTGGGACGGACTACAATGAGCAGTTCTTC. It yields the protein CASSPSRGTDYNEQFF.

The V call is TRBV5-1, the J call TRBJ1-2; D is uncertain. The germline V and J ends were trimmed by 10 bases and 3 bases, with 16 bases remaining between them. The CDR3 consists of 13 residues. Germline CDR1 reads SGHRS; CDR2 reads YFSETQ. The CDR3 region is CASLGGGDYGYTF. The DNA of the CDR3 is TGCGCCTCCCTTGGCGGCGGGGACTATGGCTACACCTTC.

This clonotype was observed a few times. The chain is built from TRBV18 and TRBJ2-2; D possibly corresponds to TRBD1 (6 bases). This CDR3 contains 16 residues. Trimming cost V 3 bases and J 0 bases, with 11 bases left between them. Germline-derived CDR1 and CDR2 are KGHSH and LQKENI. CDR3: CASSPDSLANTGELFF. The CDR3 region has the DNA TGTGCCAGCTCACCGGACAGTCTCGCGAACACCGGGGAGCTGTTTTTT.

This chain uses TRBV11-1 with TRBJ2-5; D ambiguous. Trimming took 5 bases from V and 5 from J, leaving 15 bases between them. From germline, CDR1 is SGHAT and CDR2 FQDESV (reference sequence). This CDR3 has 14 amino acids. The CDR3 loop reads CASSHPEWRETQYF. CDR3 sequence (DNA): TGTGCCAGCAGCCACCCTGAATGGCGGGAGACCCAGTACTTC.

This clonotype was found many times. V usage is TRBV5-5 and J usage is TRBJ2-3; unclear D gene. Per germline, CDR1 SGHKS and CDR2 YYEKEE (reference sequence). The CDR3 sequence is 17 residues long. V was shortened by 1 base and J by 0 bases, with 15 bases between the two germline ends. DNA for the CDR3: TGTGCCAGCAGCTTGTTCCAGACCCAAATTAGCACAGATACGCAGTATTTT. Translated, it gives CASSLFQTQISTDTQYF.

In this sample, this clonotype turned up many times. The chain combines TRBV25-1 with TRBJ2-7; D gene unclear. This CDR3 region has 8 residues. Germline V CDR1 and CDR2: MGHDK, SYGVNS. CDR3 loop: CASSDRHV. The CDR3 coding sequence is TGTGCCAGCAGTGATCGGCACGTC.

This clonotype occurred a few times. The V and J genes are TRBV7-9 and TRBJ2-7, with D perhaps matching TRBD2 (5 bases). Trimming left V 5 bases short and J 2 bases short, with 13 bases between. There are 14 residues in the CDR3. Germline V lookup: CDR1 SEHNR, CDR2 FQNEAQ (reference sequence). CDR3: CASSGGPTAYEQYF. DNA of the CDR3: TGTGCCAGCAGCGGAGGACCGACGGCCTACGAGCAGTACTTC.

The chain combines TRBV20-1 with TRBJ2-7, with 10 bases that match TRBD2. The germline CDR1 and CDR2 sequences are DFQATT and SNEGSKA (reference sequence). V gave up 4 bases and J gave up 5 bases; unmatched junction bases: 5. The CDR3 contains 13 residues. The CDR3 loop is CSATSGSINEQYV. For the CDR3, the DNA is TGCAGTGCTACTAGCGGGAGTATCAACGAGCAGTACGTC.

Many counts were recorded for this clonotype. The chain employs TRBV21-1 and TRBJ2-3; TRBD1, the table's D call, was not compared with the DNA. TRBV21-1 is listed as a pseudogene. The CDR3 extends over 15 amino acids. The CDR3 loop reads CASSCRDREPDTQYF. The CDR3 nucleotides are TGTGCCAGCAGCTGCCGGGACAGGGAACCAGATACGCAGTATTTT.